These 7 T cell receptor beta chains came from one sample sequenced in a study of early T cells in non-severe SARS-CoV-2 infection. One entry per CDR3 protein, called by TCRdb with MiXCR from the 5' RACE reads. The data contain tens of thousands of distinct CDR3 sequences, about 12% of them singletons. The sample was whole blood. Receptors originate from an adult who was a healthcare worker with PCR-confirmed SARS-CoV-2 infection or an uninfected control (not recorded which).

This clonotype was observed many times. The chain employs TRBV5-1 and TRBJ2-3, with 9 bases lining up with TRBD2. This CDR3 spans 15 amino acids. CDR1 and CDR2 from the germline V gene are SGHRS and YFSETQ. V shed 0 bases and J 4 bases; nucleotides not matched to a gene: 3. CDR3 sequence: CASSLATSGADTQYF. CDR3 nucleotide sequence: TGCGCCAGCAGCTTGGCGACTAGCGGCGCAGATACGCAGTATTTT.

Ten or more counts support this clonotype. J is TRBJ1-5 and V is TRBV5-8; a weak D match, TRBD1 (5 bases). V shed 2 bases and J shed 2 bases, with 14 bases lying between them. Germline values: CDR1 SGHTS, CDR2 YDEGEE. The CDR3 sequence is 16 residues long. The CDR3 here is CASSFSRAKGNQPQHF. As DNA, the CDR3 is TGTGCCAGCAGCTTTTCCAGGGCAAAAGGCAATCAGCCCCAGCATTTT. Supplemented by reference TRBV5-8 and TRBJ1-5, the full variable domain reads EAGVTQSPTHLIKTRGQQATLRCSPISGHTSVYWYQQALGLGLQFLLWYDEGEERNRGNFPPRFSGRQFPNYSSELNVNALELEDSALYLCASSFSRAKGNQPQHFGDGTRLSIL.

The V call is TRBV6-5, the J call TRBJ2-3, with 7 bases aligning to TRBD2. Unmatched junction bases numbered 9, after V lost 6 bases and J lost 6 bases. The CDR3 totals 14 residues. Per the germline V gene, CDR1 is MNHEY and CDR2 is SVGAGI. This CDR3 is CASSAGDARDTQYF. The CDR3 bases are TGTGCCAGCAGCGCGGGGGACGCCCGGGATACGCAGTATTTT.

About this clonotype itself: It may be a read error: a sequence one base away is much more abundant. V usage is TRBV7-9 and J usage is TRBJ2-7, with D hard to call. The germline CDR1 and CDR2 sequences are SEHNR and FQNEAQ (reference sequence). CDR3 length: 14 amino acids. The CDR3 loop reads CAGSVGAESYEQYF. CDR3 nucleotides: TGTGCCGGCAGCGTAGGCGCGGAGTCATACGAGCAGTACTTC.

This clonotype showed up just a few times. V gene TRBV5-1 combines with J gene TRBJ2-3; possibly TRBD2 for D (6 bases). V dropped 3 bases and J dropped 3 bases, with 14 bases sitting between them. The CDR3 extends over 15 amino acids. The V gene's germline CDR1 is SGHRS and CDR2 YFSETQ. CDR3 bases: TGCGCCAGCAGCTGGGGAGGTGTCAGTACAGATACGCAGTATTTT. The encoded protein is CASSWGGVSTDTQYF.

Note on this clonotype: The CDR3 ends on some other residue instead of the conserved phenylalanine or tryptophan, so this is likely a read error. The CDR3 sequence is CASSLRGDGYTY. For the CDR3, the DNA is TGTGCCAGCAGCTTAAGGGGAGATGGCTACACCTAC. The chain is built from TRBV7-3 and TRBJ1-2; D call uncertain. V shed 1 base and J shed 6 bases, with 6 bases lying between them. The germline V gene has CDR1 SGHTA and CDR2 FQGTGA. The CDR3 length is 12 residues.

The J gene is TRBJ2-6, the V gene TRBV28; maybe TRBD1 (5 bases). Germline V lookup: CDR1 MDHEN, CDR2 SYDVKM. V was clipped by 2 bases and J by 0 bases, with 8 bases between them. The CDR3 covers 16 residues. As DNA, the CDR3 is TGTGCCAGCAGTTTAAGGGGTATCTCTGGGGCCAACGTCCTGACTTTC. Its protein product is CASSLRGISGANVLTF.